This is a list of T cell receptor beta chains from one sample in a study of T-cell memory formation after mild COVID-19. TCRdb reprocessed the 5' RACE reads via MiXCR and lists one record per CDR3 protein. The profile shows fewer than 150,000 distinct CDR3 sequences, about 5.9% of them singletons. The sequenced material came from PBMCs or a T cell subset sorted from them (not recorded which). These receptors all stem from an adult woman who had mild COVID-19 (a few samples of this study predate the infection). Cell type and time point are not known. CDR3s include the opening cysteine and the closing phenylalanine or tryptophan. The D gene is left open where the match is weak. A row's size may be missing; if present it is once, few, many or a size class.

j_gene: TRBJ2-1
abundance: many
v_gene: TRBV5-1
d_gene: -
CDR3aa: CASSLFRGRTGGGWSEQFF
CDR3nt: TGCGCCAGCAGCTTGTTCCGGGGGCGAACCGGGGGCGGGTGGAGTGAGCAGTTCTTC

j_gene: TRBJ2-3
abundance: few
v_gene: TRBV11-2
d_gene: TRBD2
CDR3aa: CASSATSGSDTQYF
CDR3nt: TGTGCCAGCAGCGCGACTAGCGGTTCAGATACGCAGTATTTT

j_gene: TRBJ1-2
abundance: -
v_gene: TRBV5-6
d_gene: -
CDR3aa: CASRRQPGVDGYTF
CDR3nt: TGTGCCAGCAGGCGGCAACCGGGAGTCGATGGCTACACCTTC

j_gene: TRBJ2-7
abundance: few
v_gene: TRBV24-1
d_gene: TRBD1
CDR3aa: CATSDYPGQGWYEQYF
CDR3nt: TGTGCCACCAGTGACTATCCGGGACAGGGGTGGTACGAGCAGTACTTC

j_gene: TRBJ2-7
abundance: many
v_gene: TRBV5-5
d_gene: -
CDR3aa: CASSLNRDYEQYF
CDR3nt: TGTGCCAGCAGCTTGAACAGGGACTACGAGCAGTACTTC

j_gene: TRBJ2-3
abundance: many
v_gene: TRBV7-2
d_gene: TRBD2
CDR3aa: CASTVTSGRASDTQYF
CDR3nt: TGTGCCAGCACCGTGACTAGCGGGAGGGCCTCAGATACGCAGTATTTT

j_gene: TRBJ1-2
abundance: -
v_gene: TRBV15
d_gene: -
CDR3aa: CATSRDRVNYGYTF
CDR3nt: TGTGCCACCAGCAGAGACAGGGTCAACTATGGCTACACCTTC

j_gene: TRBJ2-2
abundance: few
v_gene: TRBV4-2
d_gene: TRBD1
CDR3aa: CASSPSPPTGATGELFF
CDR3nt: TGTGCCAGCAGCCCCAGTCCTCCGACAGGGGCCACCGGGGAGCTGTTTTTT

j_gene: TRBJ2-2
abundance: many
v_gene: TRBV7-2
d_gene: TRBD1
CDR3aa: CASTIEGALTGELFF
CDR3nt: TGTGCCAGCACCATCGAGGGGGCGCTCACCGGGGAGCTGTTTTTT

j_gene: TRBJ2-7
abundance: many
v_gene: TRBV5-5
d_gene: -
CDR3aa: CASSLRTVGYEQYF
CDR3nt: TGTGCCAGCAGCTTGAGGACAGTGGGCTACGAGCAGTACTTC